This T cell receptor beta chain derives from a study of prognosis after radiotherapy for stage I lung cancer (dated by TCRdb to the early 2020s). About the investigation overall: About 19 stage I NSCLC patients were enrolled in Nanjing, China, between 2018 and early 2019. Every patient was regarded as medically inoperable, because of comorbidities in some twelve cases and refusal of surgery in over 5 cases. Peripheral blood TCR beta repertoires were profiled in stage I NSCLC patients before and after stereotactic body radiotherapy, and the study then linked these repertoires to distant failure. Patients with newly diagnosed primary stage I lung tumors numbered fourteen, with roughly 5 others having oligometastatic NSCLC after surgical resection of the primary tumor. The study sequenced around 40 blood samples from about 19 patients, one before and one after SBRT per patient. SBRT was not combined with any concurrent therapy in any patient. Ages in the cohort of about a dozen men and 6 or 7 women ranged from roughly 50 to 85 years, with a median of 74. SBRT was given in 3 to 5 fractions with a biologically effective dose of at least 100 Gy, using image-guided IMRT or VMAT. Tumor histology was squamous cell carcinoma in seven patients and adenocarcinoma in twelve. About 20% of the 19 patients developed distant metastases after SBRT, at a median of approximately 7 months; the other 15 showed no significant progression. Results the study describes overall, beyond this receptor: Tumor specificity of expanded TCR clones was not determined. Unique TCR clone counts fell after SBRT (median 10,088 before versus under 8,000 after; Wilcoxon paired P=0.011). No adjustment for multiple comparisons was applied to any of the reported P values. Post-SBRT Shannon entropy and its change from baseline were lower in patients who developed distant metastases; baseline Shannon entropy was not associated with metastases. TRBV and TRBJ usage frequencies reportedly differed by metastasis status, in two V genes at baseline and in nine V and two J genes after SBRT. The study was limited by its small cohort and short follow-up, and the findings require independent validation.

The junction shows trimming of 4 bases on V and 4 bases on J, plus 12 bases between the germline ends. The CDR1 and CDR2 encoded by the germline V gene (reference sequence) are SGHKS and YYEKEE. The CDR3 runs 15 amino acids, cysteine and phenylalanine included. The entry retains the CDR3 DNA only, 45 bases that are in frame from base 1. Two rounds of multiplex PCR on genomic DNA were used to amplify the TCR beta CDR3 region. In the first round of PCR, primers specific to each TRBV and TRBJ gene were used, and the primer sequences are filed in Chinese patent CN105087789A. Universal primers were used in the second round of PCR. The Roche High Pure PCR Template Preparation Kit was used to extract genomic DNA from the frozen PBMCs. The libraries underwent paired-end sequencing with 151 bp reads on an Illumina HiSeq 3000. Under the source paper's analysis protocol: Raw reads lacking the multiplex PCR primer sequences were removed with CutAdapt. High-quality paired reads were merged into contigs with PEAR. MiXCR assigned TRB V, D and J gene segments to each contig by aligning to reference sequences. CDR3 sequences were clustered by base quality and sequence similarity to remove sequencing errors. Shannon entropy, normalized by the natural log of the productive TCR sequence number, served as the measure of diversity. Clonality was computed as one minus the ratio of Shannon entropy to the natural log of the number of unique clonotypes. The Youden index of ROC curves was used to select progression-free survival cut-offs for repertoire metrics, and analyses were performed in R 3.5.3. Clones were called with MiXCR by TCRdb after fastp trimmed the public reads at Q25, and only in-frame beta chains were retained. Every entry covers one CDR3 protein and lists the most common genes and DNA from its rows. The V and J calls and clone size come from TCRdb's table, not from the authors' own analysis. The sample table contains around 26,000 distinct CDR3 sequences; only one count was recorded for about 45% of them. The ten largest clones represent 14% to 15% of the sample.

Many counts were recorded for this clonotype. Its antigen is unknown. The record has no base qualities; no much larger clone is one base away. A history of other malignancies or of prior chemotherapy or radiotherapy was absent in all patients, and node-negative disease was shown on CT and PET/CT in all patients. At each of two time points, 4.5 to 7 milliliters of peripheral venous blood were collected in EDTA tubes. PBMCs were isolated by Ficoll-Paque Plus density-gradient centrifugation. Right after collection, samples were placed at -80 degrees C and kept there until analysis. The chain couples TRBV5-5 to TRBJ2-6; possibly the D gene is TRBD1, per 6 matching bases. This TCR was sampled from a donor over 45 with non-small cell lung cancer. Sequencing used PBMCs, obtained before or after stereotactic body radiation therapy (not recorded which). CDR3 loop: CASSTHGTGANVLTF. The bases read TGTGCCAGCAGCACCCACGGGACAGGGGCCAACGTCCTGACTTTC.